This T cell receptor (beta chain) was observed in a study of T cell responses to AZD1222 COVID-19 vaccine. In germline, CDR1 is MDHEN, CDR2 SYDVKM. The ends were cut back, 2 bases at V and 5 bases at J, with 12 bases in the middle. This CDR3 is 14 amino acids long. Clones were read by immunoSEQ multiplex PCR, and TCRdb kept only the in-frame ones, dropping some. This table has fewer than 95,000 clones, approximately 90% appearing once. The source material was peripheral blood, sampled 28 days after the second AZD1222 dose. The receptor comes from an adult who received the AZD1222 COVID-19 vaccine. The V call is TRBV28, the J call TRBJ1-2, with D possibly TRBD1 on 6 matching bases. The CDR3 reads CASSLQGYGYGYTF. CDR3 in DNA: TGTGCCAGCAGTTTACAGGGGTATGGGTATGGCTACACCTTC.